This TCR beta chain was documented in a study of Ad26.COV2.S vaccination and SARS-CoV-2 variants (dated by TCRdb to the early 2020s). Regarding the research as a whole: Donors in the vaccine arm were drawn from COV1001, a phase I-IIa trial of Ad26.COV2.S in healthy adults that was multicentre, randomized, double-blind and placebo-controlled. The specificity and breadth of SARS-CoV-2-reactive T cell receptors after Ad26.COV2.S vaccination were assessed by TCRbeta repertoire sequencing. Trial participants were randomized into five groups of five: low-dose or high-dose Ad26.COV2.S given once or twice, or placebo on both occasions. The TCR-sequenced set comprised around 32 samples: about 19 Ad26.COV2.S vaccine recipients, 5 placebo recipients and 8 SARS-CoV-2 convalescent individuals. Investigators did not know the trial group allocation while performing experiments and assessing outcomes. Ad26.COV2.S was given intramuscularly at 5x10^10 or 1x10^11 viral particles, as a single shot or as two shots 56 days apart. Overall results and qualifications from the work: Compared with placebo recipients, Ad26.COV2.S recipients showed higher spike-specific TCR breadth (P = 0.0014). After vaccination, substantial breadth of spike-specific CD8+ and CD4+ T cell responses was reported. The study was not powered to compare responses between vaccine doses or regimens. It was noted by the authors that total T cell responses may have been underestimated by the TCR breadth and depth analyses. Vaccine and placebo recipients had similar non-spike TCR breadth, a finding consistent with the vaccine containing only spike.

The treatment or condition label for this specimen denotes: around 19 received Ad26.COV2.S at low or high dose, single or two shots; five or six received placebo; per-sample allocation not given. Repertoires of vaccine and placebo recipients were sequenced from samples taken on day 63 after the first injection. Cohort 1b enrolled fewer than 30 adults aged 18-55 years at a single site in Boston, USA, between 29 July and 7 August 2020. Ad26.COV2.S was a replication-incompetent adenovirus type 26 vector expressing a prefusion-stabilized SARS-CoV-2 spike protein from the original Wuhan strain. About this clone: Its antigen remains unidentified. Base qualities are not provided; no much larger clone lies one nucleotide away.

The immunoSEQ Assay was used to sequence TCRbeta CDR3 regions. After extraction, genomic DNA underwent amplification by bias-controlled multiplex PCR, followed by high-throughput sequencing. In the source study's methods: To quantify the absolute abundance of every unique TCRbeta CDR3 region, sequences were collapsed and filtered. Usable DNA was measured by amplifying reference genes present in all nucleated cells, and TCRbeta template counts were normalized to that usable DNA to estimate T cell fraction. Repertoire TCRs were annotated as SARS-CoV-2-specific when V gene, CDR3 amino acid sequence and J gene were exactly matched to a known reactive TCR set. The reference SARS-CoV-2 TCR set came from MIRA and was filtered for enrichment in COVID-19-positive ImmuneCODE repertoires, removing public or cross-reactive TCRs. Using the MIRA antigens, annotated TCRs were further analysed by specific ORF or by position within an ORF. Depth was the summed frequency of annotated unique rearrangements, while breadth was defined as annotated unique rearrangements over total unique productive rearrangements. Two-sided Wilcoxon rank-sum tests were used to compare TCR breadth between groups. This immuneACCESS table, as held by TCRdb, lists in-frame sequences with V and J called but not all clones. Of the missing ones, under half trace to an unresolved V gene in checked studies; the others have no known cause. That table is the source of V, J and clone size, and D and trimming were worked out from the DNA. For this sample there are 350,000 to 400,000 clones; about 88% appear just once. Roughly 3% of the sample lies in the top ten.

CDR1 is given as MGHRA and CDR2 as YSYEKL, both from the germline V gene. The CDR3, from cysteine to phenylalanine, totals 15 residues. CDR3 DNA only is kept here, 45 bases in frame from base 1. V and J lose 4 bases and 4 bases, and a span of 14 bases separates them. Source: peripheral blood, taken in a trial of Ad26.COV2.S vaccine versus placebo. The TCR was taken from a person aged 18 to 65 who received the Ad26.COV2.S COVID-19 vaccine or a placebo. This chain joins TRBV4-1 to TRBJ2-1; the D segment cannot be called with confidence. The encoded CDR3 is CASSPRTVGYNEQFF. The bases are TGCGCCAGCAGCCCCAGAACAGTTGGGTACAATGAGCAGTTCTTC.